This entry lists 32 T cell receptor beta chains sequenced from one sample in a study of shared clonotypes between healthy human individuals. Only in-frame clones appear in the TCRdb table, and some are missing; sequencing was by immunoSEQ multiplex PCR. The table includes nearly 1 million clones, 76% detected once. The sequencing sample was made of memory CD4+ T cells sorted from blood. Sample subset: CD45RA-negative fraction. These receptors were collected from a man aged 18 to 35 in good health.

The chain joins TRBV5-1 to TRBJ2-7; TRBD2 matches at 7 bases. The CDR3 sequence is 14 residues long. Germline assignment: CDR1 SGHRS and CDR2 YFSETQ. The V and J ends lost 4 bases and 2 bases, in that order; junction bases with no gene match: 6. The CDR3 region is CASSPLREAYEQYF. CDR3 in DNA: TGCGCCAGCAGCCCCCTCCGGGAGGCCTACGAGCAGTACTTC.

This clone was found a few times. This rearrangement joins TRBV5-1 to TRBJ2-4; 7 positions match TRBD1. Germline V lookup: CDR1 SGHRS, CDR2 YFSETQ. CDR3 length: 14 amino acids. V lost 2 bases, J lost 6 bases, and 5 bases stayed unmatched. This CDR3 is CASSFGQDRNIQYF. The CDR3 nucleotides read TGCGCCAGCAGCTTTGGACAGGACAGAAACATTCAGTACTTC. Complete variable domain (other parts from reference TRBV5-1 and TRBJ2-4): KAGVTQTPRYLIKTRGQQVTLSCSPISGHRSVSWYQQTPGQGLQFLFEYFSETQRNKGNFPGRFSGRQFSNSRSEMNVSTLELGDSALYLCASSFGQDRNIQYFGAGTRLSVL.

The chain is built from TRBV19 and TRBJ1-6, with 7 bases aligning to TRBD1. Germline loops: CDR1 LNHDA, CDR2 SQIVND (reference sequence). The CDR3 loop spans 17 amino acids. The V gene end was trimmed by 3 bases and the J gene end by 7 bases; junction bases not matched to a gene: 12. The CDR3 nucleotides are TGTGCCAGTAGTATGACCCTAGGGGGCGCCGACAATTCACCCCTCCACTTT. As protein: CASSMTLGGADNSPLHF.

The CDR3 DNA sequence: TGTGCCATTAGGACTAGCGGGAGGTCTCCGCAGTTCTTC. Its protein product is CAIRTSGRSPQFF. This chain joins TRBV6-1 and TRBJ2-1, with 14 bases aligning to TRBD2. CDR3 size: 13 residues. CDR1 and CDR2 (germline): MNHNS, SASEGT. V was clipped by 10 bases and J by 12 bases; unmatched bases: 8.

This rearrangement joins TRBV7-3 to TRBJ2-1; perhaps TRBD1 as D (5 bases). Per the germline V gene, CDR1 is SGHTA and CDR2 is FQGTGA. The V gene lost 5 bases and the J gene lost 1 base, with 12 bases spanning the gap. The CDR3 length is 15 residues. For the CDR3, the DNA is TGTGCCAGCAGCCCTCAGGGTGGATCCTACAATGAGCAGTTCTTC. Amino acid sequence: CASSPQGGSYNEQFF.

Points on this clone: Within the sample, other DNA sequences also encode this same CDR3. J is TRBJ2-3 and V is TRBV7-2; D is possibly TRBD1 or TRBD2 (5 bases each). Trimming shortened V by 3 bases and J by 2 bases, and 9 bases separated the two germline ends. The germline V gene has CDR1 SGHTA and CDR2 FQGNSA. The CDR3 contains 14 residues. In DNA form, the CDR3 reads TGTGCCAGCAGCTTGAGGGGTTCCACAGATACGCAGTATTTT. This translates into CASSLRGSTDTQYF.

This clone was observed many times. The chain links TRBV6-6 to TRBJ1-1; no firm D call. From germline, CDR1 is MNHNY and CDR2 SVGAGI (reference sequence). V was cut by 0 bases and J by 4 bases, with 9 bases left in between. The CDR3 is made up of 14 amino acids. The CDR3, as DNA: TGTGCCAGCAGTTACTCGGCACGACCCACTGAAGCTTTCTTT. It translates to CASSYSARPTEAFF.

This clone was observed a handful of times. The rearrangement links TRBV5-4 to TRBJ2-1; 8 bases are shared with TRBD2. CDR1 SGHNT and CDR2 YYREEE come from the germline V gene (reference sequence). J lost 7 bases, V lost 0 bases, and 6 bases had no gene match. CDR3 length: 15 residues. The CDR3 DNA reads TGTGCCAGCAGCTTGGGGACTAGCCGGGGAAATGAGCAGTTCTTC. It is translated as CASSLGTSRGNEQFF.

The chain is built from TRBV4-3 and TRBJ1-4, with D possibly matching TRBD1 (6 bases). The CDR3 length is 16 residues. Between the trimmed V and J ends, which lost 0 bases and 7 bases, there was a span of 15 bases. Germline loops: CDR1 LGHNA, CDR2 YSLEER. CDR3 in amino acids: CASSQDPRGALEKLFF. For the CDR3, the DNA is TGCGCCAGCAGCCAAGATCCTAGGGGGGCTCTTGAAAAACTGTTTTTT.

The CDR3 loop is CASSLTSYNEQFF. The CDR3 nucleotides read TGTGCCAGCAGCTTGACGTCGTACAATGAGCAGTTCTTC. V and J are TRBV5-6 and TRBJ2-1; unclear D gene. Deletions cut 1 base from V and 4 bases from J, with 6 bases between. CDR3 size: 13 residues. The germline CDR1 and CDR2 sequences are SGHDT and YYEEEE. Filled out from reference TRBV5-6 and TRBJ2-1, the complete variable domain reads DAGVTQSPTHLIKTRGQQVTLRCSPKSGHDTVSWYQQALGQGPQFIFQYYEEEERQRGNFPDRFSGHQFPNYSSELNVNALLLGDSALYLCASSLTSYNEQFFGPGTRLTVL.

The rearrangement joins TRBV6-1 to TRBJ2-7; TRBD2 agrees at 11 bases. The CDR3 covers 14 residues. V dropped 6 bases and J dropped 7; count of bases not matched to a gene: 8. The V gene's germline CDR1 is MNHNS and CDR2 SASEGT. CDR3 in DNA: TGTGCCAGCAGAACACTAGCGGGAGTTTGGGAGCAGTACTTC. Its protein product is CASRTLAGVWEQYF.

The chain couples TRBV5-1 to TRBJ2-7, with TRBD1 as a possible D gene (5 bases). This CDR3 has 14 amino acids. The V and J ends lost 5 bases and 5 bases respectively, with 17 bases between them. CDR1 SGHRS and CDR2 YFSETQ come from the germline V gene. CDR3 nucleotides: TGCGCCAGCAGTCCTGACAGCACCCTGGACGAGCAGTACTTC. This translates into CASSPDSTLDEQYF.

The chain joins TRBV4-3 to TRBJ1-1; D not resolved. Germline V gene sequence: CDR1 LGHNA, CDR2 YSLEER. The CDR3 is 13 amino acids. V shed 4 bases and J shed 4 bases, with 10 bases lying between them. CDR3 amino acids: CASSLTDGTEAFF. The CDR3 DNA sequence: TGCGCCAGCAGCCTCACGGACGGCACTGAAGCTTTCTTT.

The rearrangement joins TRBV7-2 to TRBJ2-7; D gene ambiguous. Trimming cost V 8 bases and J 0 bases, with 14 bases left between them. The CDR3 sequence is 14 residues long. Germline CDR1 is SGHTA and CDR2 is FQGNSA. CDR3 bases: TGTGCCAGCCGCAAAGATTTTAGCTCCTACGAGCAGTACTTC. Residues: CASRKDFSSYEQYF.

This clone was seen at least ten times. V and J are TRBV28 and TRBJ1-4; 8 bases are shared with TRBD1. The V segment lost 5 bases and the J segment 10 bases; nucleotides outside the gene matches: 9. Germline V lookup: CDR1 MDHEN, CDR2 SYDVKM. CDR3 length equals 14 residues. CDR3 nucleotide sequence: TGTGCCAGCAGTCCCCCAGGACAGGGCGGAAAACTGTTTTTT. Translating gives CASSPPGQGGKLFF.

The gene calls are TRBV30 and TRBJ2-1; D is possibly TRBD1 or TRBD2 (5 bases each). The CDR3 is 14 residues long. Per the germline V gene, CDR1 is GTSNPN and CDR2 is SVGIG (reference sequence). The V end lost 3 bases, the J end lost 8 bases, and 17 bases lay between the germline ends. The CDR3 sequence: CAWSVGTLGDEQFF. The DNA of the CDR3 is TGTGCCTGGAGCGTAGGGACGTTGGGCGATGAGCAGTTCTTC.

This clone came up a few times. The V call is TRBV5-5, the J call TRBJ1-5; maybe TRBD1 (5 bases). The V end was cut by 10 bases, the J end by 7 bases, with 27 bases between. CDR3 length: 16 residues. Germline V CDR1 and CDR2: SGHKS, YYEKEE (reference sequence). The CDR3 sequence: CASSNPGRGINQPQHF. The CDR3, as DNA: TGTGCCTCCTCAAATCCAGGGCGCGGTATCAACCAGCCCCAGCATTTT.

The rearrangement links TRBV28 to TRBJ2-3; 7 bases match TRBD2. This CDR3 has 13 amino acids. Germline trimming cut 11 bases from V and 1 base from J; bases unmatched to any gene: 6. Germline-derived CDR1 and CDR2 are MDHEN and SYDVKM. The CDR3 nucleotides are TGTGCCGGTGGGAGGGATGGCACAGATACGCAGTATTTT. As protein: CAGGRDGTDTQYF.

CDR3 bases: TGTGCCAGCAGCTCCGTCGGTAGCGGGATTTACAATGAGCAGTTCTTC. Residues: CASSSVGSGIYNEQFF. This chain joins TRBV5-6 and TRBJ2-1; 8 positions match TRBD2. The CDR3 has 16 amino acids. V lost 3 bases and J lost 4; bases outside the gene matches: 9. Germline CDR1 and CDR2: SGHDT and YYEEEE. Full variable domain (missing parts from reference TRBV5-6 and TRBJ2-1): DAGVTQSPTHLIKTRGQQVTLRCSPKSGHDTVSWYQQALGQGPQFIFQYYEEEERQRGNFPDRFSGHQFPNYSSELNVNALLLGDSALYLCASSSVGSGIYNEQFFGPGTRLTVL.

The CDR3 region is CASSQDLEGRNIQYF. The CDR3 DNA reads as TGCGCCAGCAGCCAAGATCTTGAGGGCAGAAACATTCAGTACTTC. V usage is TRBV4-3 and J usage is TRBJ2-4, with D maybe TRBD2 (5 bases). Looked up from germline, CDR1 is LGHNA and CDR2 is YSLEER. This CDR3 region has 15 residues. With 0 bases removed from V and 6 bases from J, the gap between germline ends came to 12 bases.

The chain has TRBV10-1 and TRBJ2-5; 8 bases map to TRBD2. This CDR3 is 13 amino acids long. From germline, CDR1 is WNHNN and CDR2 SYGVQD (reference sequence). Trimming cost V 5 bases and J 2 bases; bases outside gene matches: 1. Here the CDR3 DNA reads TGCGCCAGCAGTATAGCGGGGCAAGAGACCCAGTACTTC. Protein product: CASSIAGQETQYF.

V is TRBV6-5 and J is TRBJ2-3, with D hard to call. Germline CDR1 and CDR2: MNHEY and SVGAGI. V was cut by 4 bases and J by 4 bases, with 6 bases left in between. The CDR3 runs to 12 residues. CDR3 sequence (DNA): TGTGCCAGCAGTTCCCGATCAGATACGCAGTATTTT. This translates into CASSSRSDTQYF.

This chain connects TRBV20-1 to TRBJ2-1; D is unclear. The CDR3 length is 11 residues. Germline V gene data show CDR1 as DFQATT and CDR2 as SNEGSKA (reference sequence). The V end was cut by 5 bases, the J end by 12 bases, with 14 bases between. DNA of the CDR3: TGCAGTGCTTCGTCCCAGCACGGGCAGTTCTTC. This codes for CSASSQHGQFF.

This clone was counted once. A much larger clone differs from this one at a single base, so this may be a read error. The rearrangement uses TRBV10-3 and TRBJ2-7; 9 positions agree with TRBD1. This CDR3 has 15 amino acids. J was trimmed by 2 bases and V by 0 bases; bases with no gene match: 2. CDR1 is ENHRY and CDR2 is SYGVKD in the germline V gene. The CDR3 loop reads CAISESWTGAYEQYF. In nucleotides, the CDR3 is TGTGCCATCAGTGAGTCGTGGACAGGGGCCTACGAGCAGTACTTC.

V gene TRBV28 combines with J gene TRBJ1-5, with D perhaps TRBD1 (5 bases). Germline CDR1 is MDHEN and CDR2 is SYDVKM. The CDR3 loop spans 14 amino acids. V was pared by 2 bases and J by 7 bases, with 12 bases between. CDR3 sequence reads: CASSLAGKRQPQHF. The CDR3 DNA is TGTGCCAGCAGTTTAGCAGGGAAGAGGCAGCCCCAGCATTTT.

The V call is TRBV11-2, the J call TRBJ1-1, with D possibly being TRBD1 (5 bases). Trimming removed 4 bases at V and 2 bases at J, with 8 bases between. The CDR3 has 13 amino acids. From germline, CDR1 is SGHAT and CDR2 FQNNGV. CDR3 bases: TGTGCCAGCAGCTGGGGACTCAACACTGAAGCTTTCTTT. Amino acid sequence: CASSWGLNTEAFF.

The V call is TRBV13, the J call TRBJ2-1; weak D call: TRBD2 (5 bases). Trimming removed 2 bases from V and 12 bases from J, with 17 bases in between. Germline CDR1 and CDR2: PRHDT and FYEKMQ (reference sequence). This CDR3 spans 14 amino acids. The CDR3 protein is CASSLYGLQYGQFF. DNA for the CDR3: TGTGCCAGCAGCTTATACGGACTCCAATATGGGCAGTTCTTC.

This clone was counted a few times. This chain connects TRBV28 to TRBJ1-2; 8 bases are shared with TRBD1. CDR3 length equals 15 residues. Germline values: CDR1 MDHEN, CDR2 SYDVKM. V was clipped by 6 bases and J by 8 bases; unmatched bases: 14. DNA of the CDR3: TGTGCCAGCAGCCGGGCAGGGGGCGCATCGAGGGGCTACACCTTC. This translates into CASSRAGGASRGYTF.

The chain couples TRBV15 to TRBJ2-5; 12 nucleotides match TRBD2. The CDR3 is 15 residues long. V lost 3 bases, J lost 3 bases, and 2 bases stayed unmatched. CDR1 and CDR2 from the germline V gene are LNHNV and YYDKDF (reference sequence). In DNA, the CDR3 is TGTGCCACCAGCAGGACTAGCGGGAGAAAAGAGACCCAGTACTTC. This encodes CATSRTSGRKETQYF.

The CDR3 loop reads CAWSPPRPGGPSPYF. The CDR3 coding sequence is TGTGCCTGGAGTCCCCCCCGACCGGGAGGGCCTTCCCCGTACTTC. This chain uses TRBV30 with TRBJ2-5; 8 bases agree with TRBD2. There are 15 residues in the CDR3. V shed 2 bases and J 13 bases; nucleotides not matched to a gene: 18. Germline lookup yields CDR1 GTSNPN and CDR2 SVGIG (reference sequence).

Details on this clone: This CDR3 is also generated by other DNA sequences in the sample. The chain uses TRBV19 and TRBJ1-5; the D gene is possibly TRBD1 (6 bases). V was trimmed by 6 bases and J by 1 base, leaving 10 bases between them. Germline CDR1 is LNHDA and CDR2 is SQIVND (reference sequence). The CDR3 runs 14 residues. The CDR3 region is CASRPTGSNQPQHF. CDR3 nucleotides: TGTGCCAGTAGGCCTACAGGGAGCAATCAGCCCCAGCATTTT.

The chain couples TRBV6-1 to TRBJ1-1; 8 bases align to TRBD1. The germline V gene encodes CDR1 MNHNS and CDR2 SASEGT. The CDR3 loop spans 15 amino acids. The J segment lost 4 bases and the V segment lost 4 bases, leaving 8 bases of the junction unmatched. The CDR3, as DNA: TGTGCCAGCAGTGCCCCCGACAGGGGAGTCACTGAAGCTTTCTTT. Protein sequence: CASSAPDRGVTEAFF.